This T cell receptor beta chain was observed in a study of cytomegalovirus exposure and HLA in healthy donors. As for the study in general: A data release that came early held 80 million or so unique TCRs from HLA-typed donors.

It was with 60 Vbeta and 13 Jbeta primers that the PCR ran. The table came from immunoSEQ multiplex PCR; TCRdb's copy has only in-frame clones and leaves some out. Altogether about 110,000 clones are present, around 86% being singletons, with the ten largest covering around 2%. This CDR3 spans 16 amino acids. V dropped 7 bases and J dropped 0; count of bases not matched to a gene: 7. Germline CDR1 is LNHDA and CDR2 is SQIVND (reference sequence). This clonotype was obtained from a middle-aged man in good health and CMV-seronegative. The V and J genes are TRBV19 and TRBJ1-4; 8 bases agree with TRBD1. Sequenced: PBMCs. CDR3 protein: CASKDRGGTTNEKLFF. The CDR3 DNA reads TGTGCCAGTAAAGACAGGGGAGGGACAACTAATGAAAAACTGTTTTTT.